These 21 T cell receptor beta chains came from one sample sequenced in a study of blood T cell repertoires in COVID-19. Produced via immunoSEQ multiplex PCR; TCRdb's table is partial and in-frame only. The sample lists 270,000 or so clones, 86% seen once, with around 2.4% in the top ten. The sequencing sample was made of PBMCs or T cells enriched from blood (not recorded which). Receptor source: a woman aged 18-29 years who had recovered from COVID-19.

Many counts were recorded for this clone. The chain combines TRBV11-2 with TRBJ2-2, with 7 bases identical to TRBD1. The CDR3 covers 16 residues. In germline, CDR1 is SGHAT, CDR2 FQNNGV. V lost 5 bases and J lost 5; bases outside the gene matches: 11. The CDR3 here is CASSAPGTERTGELFF. The CDR3 coding sequence is TGTGCCAGCAGCGCTCCCGGGACAGAAAGAACCGGGGAGCTGTTTTTT. Together with reference TRBV11-2 and TRBJ2-2, the CDR3 gives the full variable domain: EAGVAQSPRYKIIEKRQSVAFWCNPISGHATLYWYQQILGQGPKLLIQFQNNGVVDDSQLPKDRFSAERLKGVDSTLKIQPAKLEDSAVYLCASSAPGTERTGELFFGEGSRLTVL.

This clone appeared a single time. J is TRBJ2-7 and V is TRBV5-4; 7 nucleotides match TRBD2. Germline V gives CDR1 SGHNT, CDR2 YYREEE (reference sequence). The CDR3 spans 15 residues. The J segment lost 0 bases and the V segment lost 4 bases, leaving 7 bases of the junction unmatched. CDR3: CASSPGLVHSYEQYF. The CDR3 DNA reads TGTGCCAGCAGCCCTGGACTAGTCCACTCCTACGAGCAGTACTTC.

The V and J genes are TRBV15 and TRBJ2-3; D not certain. Trimming took 0 bases from V and 6 from J, leaving 13 bases between them. Looked up from germline, CDR1 is LNHNV and CDR2 is YYDKDF (reference sequence). The CDR3 covers 15 residues. The CDR3 region has the DNA TGTGCCACCAGCAGAGATCGGGTTGTCTCCGATACGCAGTATTTT. Its translation: CATSRDRVVSDTQYF.

The rearrangement joins TRBV28 to TRBJ1-2, with 7 nucleotides matching TRBD1. Germline values: CDR1 MDHEN, CDR2 SYDVKM. The V segment lost 5 bases and the J segment 5 bases; nucleotides outside the gene matches: 8. This CDR3 is built from 14 residues. Written as DNA, the CDR3 is TGTGCCAGCAGTCCAACAGGGGTCGCTTATGGCTACACCTTC. Its translation is CASSPTGVAYGYTF.

The J gene is TRBJ2-1, the V gene TRBV7-9; the match to TRBD1 covers 8 bases. Losses at the gene ends were 4 bases for V and 4 bases for J; bases not matched to a gene: 3. The CDR3 covers 14 residues. CDR1 is SEHNR, CDR2 FQNEAQ, per germline (reference sequence). CDR3 DNA sequence: TGTGCCAGCAGCTCCCGGGACAGGTACAATGAGCAGTTCTTC. It codes for CASSSRDRYNEQFF.

This clone was seen more than once but under ten times. The chain joins TRBV30 to TRBJ2-1; D is perhaps TRBD1 (7 bases). The germline V gene has CDR1 GTSNPN and CDR2 SVGIG (reference sequence). This CDR3 region has 13 residues. V was shortened by 5 bases and J by 4 bases, with 12 bases between the two germline ends. The CDR3 coding sequence is TGTGCCTGGGCCAGGGGGGAGTACAATGAGCAGTTCTTC. Translated: CAWARGEYNEQFF.

This chain connects TRBV19 to TRBJ2-7, with D possibly TRBD2 on 6 matching bases. Germline V gives CDR1 LNHDA, CDR2 SQIVND (reference sequence). CDR3 length: 15 amino acids. The V and J ends lost 3 bases and 0 bases respectively, with 12 bases between them. CDR3 amino acids: CASSIGGTSSYEQYF. As DNA, the CDR3 is TGTGCCAGTAGTATCGGCGGGACGAGCTCCTACGAGCAGTACTTC.

The chain is built from TRBV3-1 (or the pseudogene TRBV3-2) and TRBJ2-3; TRBD2 might be the D (5 bases). Germline lookup yields CDR1 LGHDT and CDR2 YNNKEL (reference sequence). The CDR3 runs to 16 residues. V lost 5 bases to trimming and J lost 4 bases, with 19 bases between them. In DNA, the CDR3 is TGTGCCAGCAGCACCAGGATCACGAGCGGTCCAGATACGCAGTATTTT. Encoded protein: CASSTRITSGPDTQYF.

The V gene is TRBV18, the J gene TRBJ2-1; D not resolved. Looked up from germline, CDR1 is KGHSH and CDR2 is LQKENI. V was trimmed by 6 bases and J by 0 bases, leaving 15 bases between them. The CDR3 extends over 16 amino acids. CDR3 in amino acids: CASSPRRLGSYNEQFF. The CDR3 region has the DNA TGTGCCAGCTCCCCGCGCAGGTTGGGCTCCTACAATGAGCAGTTCTTC.

CDR3 nucleotides: TGTGCCAGCTCACCTATAAGGACTAGCGGGAGAGAGGGGAGCACAGATACGCAGTATTTT. This encodes CASSPIRTSGREGSTDTQYF. V gene TRBV18 combines with J gene TRBJ2-3, with 13 bases matching TRBD2. Per germline, CDR1 KGHSH and CDR2 LQKENI. The ends lost 3 bases at V and 0 bases at J; junction bases unmatched: 12. There are 20 residues in the CDR3. Full variable domain (rest looked up from reference TRBV18 and TRBJ2-3): NAGVMQNPRHLVRRRGQEARLRCSPMKGHSHVYWYRQLPEEGLKFMVYLQKENIIDESGMPKERFSAEFPKEGPSILRIQQVVRGDSAAYFCASSPIRTSGREGSTDTQYFGPGTRLTVL.

Concerning this clone: It is unclear where the CDR3 begins or ends on the DNA, so no DNA is shown, and the CDR3 is as TCRdb lists it. The gene calls are TRBV21-1 and TRBJ1-6; the table's D gene call, TRBD1, was not cross checked with the DNA. TRBV21-1 is a recognized pseudogene. Counting both end residues, the CDR3 totals 16 amino acids. CDR3 protein: CASSKVGQGNNSPLHF.

The rearrangement uses TRBV6-2 or TRBV6-3 and TRBJ1-2; TRBD1 agrees at 7 bases. Germline CDR1 and CDR2: MNHEY and SVGEGT. The CDR3 sequence is 14 residues long. The V and J ends lost 4 bases and 9 bases, in that order; junction bases with no gene match: 11. CDR3: CASSWGRTGESYTF. CDR3 in DNA: TGTGCCAGCAGTTGGGGTCGGACAGGAGAGAGCTACACCTTC.

The CDR3: CASSIVDSYEQYF. Here the CDR3 DNA reads TGTGCCAGTAGTATTGTGGACAGCTACGAGCAGTACTTC. This chain connects TRBV19 to TRBJ2-7, with TRBD1 as a possible D gene (6 bases). The CDR3 covers 13 residues. Trimming cost V 3 bases and J 3 bases, with 9 bases left between them. Germline loops: CDR1 LNHDA, CDR2 SQIVND (reference sequence).

This sequence joins TRBV5-1 and TRBJ2-7, with TRBD2 identical over 13 bases. Germline V gene lookup returns CDR1 SGHRS and CDR2 YFSETQ. CDR3 length equals 16 residues. The ends lost 3 bases at V and 3 bases at J; junction bases unmatched: 6. Written as DNA, the CDR3 is TGCGCCAGCAGCTCCGGGACTAGCGGGGCCGGCTACGAGCAGTACTTC. Protein: CASSSGTSGAGYEQYF.

The sample holds one count of this clone. V usage is TRBV14 and J usage is TRBJ1-1; 7 bases map to TRBD1. This CDR3 has 15 residues. Germline assignment: CDR1 SGHDN and CDR2 FVKESK. V lost 3 bases to trimming and J lost 0 bases; unmatched junction nucleotides: 4. In DNA, the CDR3 is TGTGCCAGCAGCCAGACAGGGTTCATGAACACTGAAGCTTTCTTT. Translating it yields CASSQTGFMNTEAFF.

The chain couples TRBV2 to TRBJ1-2; D is ambiguous. The V gene lost 2 bases and the J gene lost 6 bases, with 13 bases spanning the gap. The CDR3 loop spans 14 amino acids. Germline V CDR1 and CDR2: SNHLY, FYNNEI. CDR3 nucleotides: TGTGCCAGCAGTGAAACCCAGGAAATCCATGGCTACACCTTC. The encoded protein is CASSETQEIHGYTF.

The sample holds one count of this clone. V and J are TRBV4-1 and TRBJ1-2; D is uncertain. In germline, CDR1 is MGHRA, CDR2 YSYEKL. The V end was cut by 0 bases, the J end by 8 bases, with 7 bases between. This CDR3 is 12 amino acids long. The CDR3 nucleotides are TGCGCCAGCAGCCAAGACATTGAGGGCTACACCTTC. Amino acids: CASSQDIEGYTF.

The chain uses TRBV19 and TRBJ1-2, with a possible D match to TRBD1 (5 bases). CDR1 LNHDA and CDR2 SQIVND come from the germline V gene (reference sequence). The CDR3 spans 14 residues. The germline V and J ends were trimmed by 4 bases and 4 bases, with 13 bases remaining between them. CDR3 sequence (DNA): TGTGCCAGTAGTAACCAAGGGGTAGTCTATGGCTACACCTTC. This gives the protein CASSNQGVVYGYTF.

This rearrangement joins TRBV18 to TRBJ2-2, with D maybe TRBD2 (6 bases). The V and J ends lost 6 bases and 0 bases respectively, with 11 bases between them. The CDR3 loop spans 15 amino acids. Germline-derived CDR1 and CDR2 are KGHSH and LQKENI. The CDR3 loop reads CASSLGLPNTGELFF. As DNA, the CDR3 is TGTGCCAGCTCGCTTGGACTACCGAACACCGGGGAGCTGTTTTTT. The variable domain in full, completed from reference TRBV18 and TRBJ2-2, reads NAGVMQNPRHLVRRRGQEARLRCSPMKGHSHVYWYRQLPEEGLKFMVYLQKENIIDESGMPKERFSAEFPKEGPSILRIQQVVRGDSAAYFCASSLGLPNTGELFFGEGSRLTVL.

The chain has TRBV4-1 and TRBJ2-1; TRBD2 agrees at 7 bases. Germline V gene data show CDR1 as MGHRA and CDR2 as YSYEKL. The CDR3 sequence is 12 residues long. Losses at the gene ends were 2 bases for V and 10 bases for J; bases not matched to a gene: 2. CDR3 protein: CASSQFSGEQFF. CDR3 in DNA: TGCGCCAGCAGCCAATTTAGCGGGGAGCAGTTCTTC.

The chain has TRBV12-3 or TRBV12-4 and TRBJ2-2; D gene unclear. Trimming removed 7 bases from V and 6 bases from J, with 6 bases in between. The CDR3 covers 11 residues. The DNA of the CDR3 is TGTGCCAGCACCAATCCCGGGGAGCTGTTTTTT. It yields the protein CASTNPGELFF.